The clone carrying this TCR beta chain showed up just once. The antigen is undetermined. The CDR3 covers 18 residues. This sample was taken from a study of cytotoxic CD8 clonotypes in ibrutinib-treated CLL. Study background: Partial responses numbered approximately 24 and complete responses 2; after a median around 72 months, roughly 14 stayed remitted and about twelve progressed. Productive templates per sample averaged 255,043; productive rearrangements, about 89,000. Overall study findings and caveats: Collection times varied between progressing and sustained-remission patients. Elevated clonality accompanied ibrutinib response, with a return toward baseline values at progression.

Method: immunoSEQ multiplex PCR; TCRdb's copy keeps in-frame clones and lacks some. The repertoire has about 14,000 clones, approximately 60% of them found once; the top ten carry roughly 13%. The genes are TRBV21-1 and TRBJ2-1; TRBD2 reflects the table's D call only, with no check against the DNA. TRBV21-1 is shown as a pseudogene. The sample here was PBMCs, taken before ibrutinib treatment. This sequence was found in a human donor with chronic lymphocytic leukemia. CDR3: CASNILDPGLAGEDEQFF. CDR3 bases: TGTGCCAGCAATATCCTCGACCCGGGACTAGCGGGGGAGGATGAGCAGTTCTTC.